A single sample gave rise to the 30 T cell receptor beta chains below, sequenced in a study of CD8 T cells in ankylosing spondylitis (TCRdb year 2017). The library was made by 5' RACE. TCRdb lists the instrument as Illumina HiSeq 2500. TCRdb redid the processing of the public reads, applying fastp at Q25 and MiXCR, and retained in-frame beta chains. Each entry is one CDR3 protein sequence, shown with its most common DNA and genes. For this sample the table gives 240,000 or so distinct CDR3 sequences, of which less than 10% were detected only once. 6.8% of the sample lies in the top ten. Sequencing was done on a sample of blood, either unsorted or a sorted T cell fraction (not recorded which). The origin of the receptors is a male donor with ankylosing spondylitis or in good health (not recorded which).

In its sample, this clonotype was seen many times. This chain links TRBV20-1 with TRBJ2-3; D is uncertain. The CDR3 contains 14 residues. The V gene lost 1 base and the J gene lost 0 bases, with 8 bases spanning the gap. Germline CDR1 is DFQATT and CDR2 is SNEGSKA (reference sequence). CDR3 bases: TGCAGTGCTAGAGGGCCCCGTAGCACAGATACGCAGTATTTT. It codes for CSARGPRSTDTQYF.

This clonotype came up a few times. This sequence joins TRBV30 and TRBJ1-1; 7 bases fit TRBD1. The CDR3 covers 13 residues. Germline V lookup: CDR1 GTSNPN, CDR2 SVGIG (reference sequence). J gave up 6 bases and V 4 bases, and 8 bases lay outside the gene matches. CDR3 region: CAWILSGTAEAFF. CDR3 DNA sequence: TGTGCCTGGATTCTTTCCGGGACAGCTGAAGCTTTCTTT.

This chain uses TRBV20-1 with TRBJ2-5, with D possibly matching TRBD2 (5 bases). The CDR3 totals 12 residues. The germline V gene has CDR1 DFQATT and CDR2 SNEGSKA (reference sequence). Trimming cost V 6 bases and J 2 bases, with 10 bases left between them. CDR3 sequence (DNA): TGCAGTGCCTCGGCGGGTCAAGAGACCCAGTACTTC. Protein product: CSASAGQETQYF.

Ten or more counts support this clonotype. The chain employs TRBV9 and TRBJ1-2, with D perhaps TRBD1 (5 bases). The CDR3 is 19 amino acids. The V end lost 1 base, the J end lost 3 bases, and 25 bases lay between the germline ends. CDR1 is SGDLS, CDR2 YYNGEE, per germline. CDR3 residues: CASSVKFKQGPVLDYGYTF. In DNA form, the CDR3 reads TGTGCCAGCAGCGTAAAGTTTAAGCAGGGCCCTGTCCTGGACTATGGCTACACCTTC.

About this clonotype itself: At one boundary the junction diverges from the germline segment, which might be a read error. The CDR3 region has the DNA TGTGGCAGCAGTCGGACCGGGGAGCTGTTTTTT. It is translated as CGSSRTGELFF. The chain links TRBV12-3 or TRBV12-4 to TRBJ2-2; no firm D call. The CDR3 has 11 amino acids.

This clonotype was picked up many times. This chain uses TRBV6-1 with TRBJ2-1, with a tentative D call TRBD1 (5 bases). CDR1 MNHNS and CDR2 SASEGT come from the germline V gene. CDR3 size: 14 residues. V was cut by 7 bases and J by 1 base, with 11 bases left in between. As DNA, the CDR3 is TGTGCCAGCAAAATCAGGGATTCCTACAATGAGCAGTTCTTC. Translation: CASKIRDSYNEQFF.

This clonotype was counted at least ten times. The chain combines TRBV6-5 with TRBJ2-3; D might be TRBD2 (5 bases). V was cut by 0 bases and J by 0 bases, with 19 bases left in between. This CDR3 has 19 residues. From germline, CDR1 is MNHEY and CDR2 SVGAGI. The CDR3 DNA reads TGTGCCAGCAGTTACTCTGAGCGGCCACCTTTAACTAGCACAGATACGCAGTATTTT. Protein sequence: CASSYSERPPLTSTDTQYF.

This clonotype occurred many times. This rearrangement joins TRBV5-1 to TRBJ1-2; possibly TRBD1 for D (6 bases). The CDR3 is 13 amino acids. Germline V gives CDR1 SGHRS, CDR2 YFSETQ. The V end was cut by 5 bases, the J end by 3 bases, with 11 bases between. As DNA, the CDR3 is TGCGCCAGCAGACTCAGGGGCGACTATGGCTACACCTTC. Protein: CASRLRGDYGYTF.

At least ten counts were recorded for this clonotype. The genes are TRBV6-1 and TRBJ2-3; possible D gene TRBD2, 6 bases. V was shortened by 5 bases and J by 3 bases, with 12 bases between the two germline ends. This CDR3 has 14 amino acids. Germline V gene lookup returns CDR1 MNHNS and CDR2 SASEGT. Written as DNA, the CDR3 is TGTGCCAGCAGTCCCGGGGACTTTACAGATACGCAGTATTTT. The encoded protein is CASSPGDFTDTQYF.

This clonotype occurred a few times. The chain couples TRBV3-1 to TRBJ2-1; D is unclear. This CDR3 contains 14 residues. The ends were cut back, 1 base at V and 5 bases at J, with 9 bases in the middle. CDR1 LGHDT and CDR2 YNNKEL come from the germline V gene (reference sequence). The CDR3 sequence is CASSQGIRDNEQFF. The CDR3 DNA is TGTGCCAGCAGCCAAGGGATTAGGGACAATGAGCAGTTCTTC.

The sample holds many counts of this clonotype. V usage is TRBV12-3 or TRBV12-4 and J usage is TRBJ2-5, with TRBD2 identical over 7 bases. The CDR3 sequence is 14 residues long. The V gene end was trimmed by 6 bases and the J gene end by 4 bases; junction bases not matched to a gene: 8. The CDR3 nucleotides read TGTGCCAGCAGACAGAAGACTAGCCCAGAGACCCAGTACTTC. Translation gives CASRQKTSPETQYF.

As concerns this clonotype: Just one base apart from a much larger clone, this may be a read error. The rearrangement joins TRBV20-1 to TRBJ1-4; TRBD1 might be the D (5 bases). Trimming stripped 3 bases from V and 10 bases from J, with 21 bases between. Looked up from germline, CDR1 is DFQATT and CDR2 is SNEGSKA (reference sequence). The CDR3 totals 15 residues. CDR3 in DNA: TGCAGTGCTAGGGGACTGGGCCGTGGGGATGGAAAACTGTTTTTT. Translated, it gives CSARGLGRGDGKLFF.

This rearrangement joins TRBV7-9 to TRBJ1-1; no definite D call. The V gene's germline CDR1 is SEHNR and CDR2 FQNEAQ (reference sequence). V shed 3 bases and J shed 1 base, with 12 bases lying between them. This CDR3 contains 15 residues. The CDR3 sequence is CASSFLAVRNTEAFF. CDR3 DNA sequence: TGTGCCAGCAGCTTTTTGGCGGTCCGGAACACTGAAGCTTTCTTT.

There are many counts of this clonotype. The chain has TRBV6-4 and TRBJ2-3; TRBD2 agrees at 11 bases. The V gene end was trimmed by 5 bases and the J gene end by 1 base; junction bases not matched to a gene: 5. The CDR3 loop spans 16 amino acids. Germline-derived CDR1 and CDR2 are MRHNA and SNTAGT. The CDR3 region has the DNA TGTGCCAGCAGTACCACTAGCGGGAGAGGCACAGATACGCAGTATTTT. Translation gives CASSTTSGRGTDTQYF.

This clonotype has a count of ten or more. The CDR3 coding sequence is TGCGCCAGCAGCTGGGACAGGGGTGAAGGCTACACCTTC. Protein: CASSWDRGEGYTF. This chain uses TRBV5-1 with TRBJ1-2; TRBD1 agrees at 10 bases. The CDR3 is 13 residues long. V shed 3 bases, J shed 8 bases, and the junction held 4 bases outside the gene matches. Germline CDR1 SGHRS, CDR2 YFSETQ.

This rearrangement joins TRBV20-1 to TRBJ2-4, with 11 bases aligning to TRBD2. Germline trimming cut 6 bases from V and 9 bases from J; bases unmatched to any gene: 7. Germline values: CDR1 DFQATT, CDR2 SNEGSKA (reference sequence). This CDR3 has 13 amino acids. The CDR3 DNA follows: TGCAGTGCAGTGACTAGCGGGAAGGGCATTCAGTACTTC. It yields the protein CSAVTSGKGIQYF.

This clonotype was seen at least ten times. The chain combines TRBV20-1 with TRBJ1-1; D gene ambiguous. V was cut by 5 bases and J by 3 bases, with 10 bases left in between. The germline CDR1 and CDR2 sequences are DFQATT and SNEGSKA (reference sequence). This CDR3 spans 12 amino acids. The CDR3 DNA reads TGCAGTGCTCCAGCTAGGGACACTGAAGCTTTCTTT. It codes for CSAPARDTEAFF.

This clonotype occurred many times. The rearrangement uses TRBV20-1 and TRBJ2-2; D possibly uses TRBD1 or TRBD2 (5 bases each). The CDR3 length is 17 residues. The germline V and J ends were trimmed by 0 bases and 5 bases, with 19 bases remaining between them. CDR1 DFQATT and CDR2 SNEGSKA come from the germline V gene (reference sequence). CDR3 DNA: TGCAGTGCTAGAGACCCGAGGGGCAGGGCTGGGACCGGGGAGCTGTTTTTT. Protein: CSARDPRGRAGTGELFF.

This clonotype was seen only a few times. In nucleotides, the CDR3 is TGTGCCATCAGGGCTAGCCCTAGCACAGATACGCAGTATTTT. This codes for CAIRASPSTDTQYF. The V call is TRBV10-3, the J call TRBJ2-3; D is perhaps TRBD2 (5 bases). V gave up 6 bases and J gave up 0 bases, with 10 bases separating them. Germline CDR1 is ENHRY and CDR2 is SYGVKD. The CDR3 covers 14 residues.

In this sample, this clonotype turned up many times. V and J are TRBV3-1 and TRBJ2-2, with D uncertain. Trimming shortened V by 4 bases and J by 2 bases, and 14 bases separated the two germline ends. Germline V gene data show CDR1 as LGHDT and CDR2 as YNNKEL (reference sequence). The CDR3 spans 16 residues. The chain's CDR3 is CASSLRSYTNTGELFF. The CDR3 DNA follows: TGTGCCAGCAGCCTCCGTAGCTACACAAACACCGGGGAGCTGTTTTTT. The full variable domain, with the rest looked up from reference TRBV3-1 and TRBJ2-2, is DTAVSQTPKYLVTQMGNDKSIKCEQNLGHDTMYWYKQDSKKFLKIMFSYNNKELIINETVPNRFSPKSPDKAHLNLHINSLELGDSAVYFCASSLRSYTNTGELFFGEGSRLTVL.

This clonotype has ten or more counts. J is TRBJ1-4 and V is TRBV10-3; D is unclear. The germline V gene has CDR1 ENHRY and CDR2 SYGVKD. V gave up 6 bases and J gave up 8 bases, with 10 bases separating them. The length of the CDR3 is 12 residues. CDR3 sequence: CAISQRNEKLFF. CDR3 nucleotide sequence: TGTGCCATCAGCCAAAGGAACGAAAAACTGTTTTTT.

This clonotype was observed at least ten times. The V call is TRBV12-3 or TRBV12-4, the J call TRBJ2-7, with D possibly being TRBD2 (5 bases). The CDR3 length is 15 residues. V was shortened by 6 bases and J by 2 bases, with 17 bases between the two germline ends. The CDR3 coding sequence is TGTGCCAGCAGCCCGGGGTCTCTCCCAACCTACGAGCAGTACTTC. Translation gives CASSPGSLPTYEQYF.

The gene calls are TRBV20-1 and TRBJ2-6; TRBD2 is a possible D gene (6 bases). V was cut by 5 bases and J by 2 bases, with 16 bases left in between. Germline-derived CDR1 and CDR2 are DFQATT and SNEGSKA (reference sequence). This CDR3 contains 16 residues. The CDR3 nucleotides are TGCAGTGCTTTCACGGAGGGCCTCCCTGGGGCCAACGTCCTGACTTTC. Translated: CSAFTEGLPGANVLTF.

This clonotype was seen at least ten times. The V and J genes are TRBV12-3 or TRBV12-4 and TRBJ2-1; no clear D gene. Trimming left V 6 bases short and J 6 bases short, with 12 bases between. CDR3 size: 13 residues. Here the CDR3 reads CASRPDGSNEQFF. The CDR3 DNA reads as TGTGCCAGCAGGCCTGACGGAAGCAATGAGCAGTTCTTC.

This rearrangement joins TRBV5-1 to TRBJ2-1; 9 nucleotides agree with TRBD2. J gave up 8 bases and V 7 bases, and 16 bases lay outside the gene matches. The CDR3 length is 16 residues. Looked up from germline, CDR1 is SGHRS and CDR2 is YFSETQ. CDR3 sequence (DNA): TGCGCCAGCTCCCCTCGGGCGGGAGGGCCGTCCGATGAGCAGTTCTTC. This codes for CASSPRAGGPSDEQFF.

This clonotype was counted a few times. V usage is TRBV4-3 and J usage is TRBJ2-5; 9 positions match TRBD1. Germline CDR1 reads LGHNA; CDR2 reads YSLEER. The V and J ends lost 3 bases and 2 bases, in that order; junction bases with no gene match: 10. This CDR3 is built from 17 residues. CDR3 in DNA: TGCGCCAGCAGCCAGAGACCAGGACAGGGGCGACAAGAGACCCAGTACTTC. Protein: CASSQRPGQGRQETQYF.

There are many counts of this clonotype. The chain links TRBV7-2 to TRBJ2-5, with 7 bases lining up with TRBD1. The germline gives CDR1 SGHTA, CDR2 FQGNSA. The ends lost 4 bases at V and 5 bases at J; junction bases unmatched: 13. The length of the CDR3 is 16 residues. The CDR3 sequence: CASSSGLTGRKETQYF. The CDR3 nucleotides read TGTGCCAGCAGCTCAGGACTGACAGGGCGCAAGGAGACCCAGTACTTC.

This clonotype was counted at least ten times. This chain joins TRBV7-9 and TRBJ1-2; D unclear. Looked up from germline, CDR1 is SEHNR and CDR2 is FQNEAQ (reference sequence). V lost 5 bases and J lost 8, with 12 bases in between. The CDR3 loop spans 12 amino acids. CDR3 protein: CASSLSQEGYTF. The CDR3, as DNA: TGTGCCAGCAGCCTCTCGCAAGAGGGCTACACCTTC.

At least ten counts were recorded for this clonotype. The chain carries TRBV15 and TRBJ1-5; D ambiguous. The germline CDR1 and CDR2 sequences are LNHNV and YYDKDF (reference sequence). The CDR3 has 15 amino acids. V was shortened by 1 base and J by 6 bases, with 13 bases between the two germline ends. The CDR3 reads CATSRAGFEGQPQHF. The CDR3 DNA follows: TGTGCCACCAGCAGAGCGGGATTCGAGGGTCAGCCCCAGCATTTT.

This clonotype was recorded many times. The chain links TRBV20-1 to TRBJ2-2; no definite D call. V dropped 6 bases and J dropped 2 bases, with 7 bases sitting between them. Per the germline V gene, CDR1 is DFQATT and CDR2 is SNEGSKA (reference sequence). The CDR3 consists of 12 residues. This CDR3 is CSAPLNTGELFF. CDR3 coding DNA: TGCAGTGCCCCATTAAACACCGGGGAGCTGTTTTTT.